The clone carrying this T cell receptor beta chain was counted a few times. Sequential positive selection took CD4 T cells first, then CD8 T cells. Cells stained for CD3, CD4, CD8, CD45RA, CD27 and viability were sorted into four CD45RA/CD27 subsets. Two oligonucleotides, mixed equimolar, formed the beta constant-region primer covering TRBC1 and TRBC2. Nested alpha and beta constant-region primers with the SP2 primer drove four PCR rounds on ligated cDNA. TCRdb redid the calling of the UMI-ligation and nested PCR reads with MiXCR, one entry per CDR3 protein. The sample has 20,000 to 25,000 distinct CDR3 sequences, about 10% seen once. The data belong to a study of naive and memory T cell subsets. This CDR3 has 13 amino acids. Trimming removed 1 base at V and 5 bases at J, with 5 bases between. The germline V gene has CDR1 MNHEY and CDR2 SMNVEV (reference sequence).

The sample consisted of central memory CD8+ T cells from blood. This rearrangement joins TRBV27 to TRBJ2-2; the D is unclear. The receptor comes from a human donor in good health. CDR3 nucleotide sequence: TGTGCCAGCAGTTTATTAGAAACCGGGGAGCTGTTTTTT. Encoded protein: CASSLLETGELFF.